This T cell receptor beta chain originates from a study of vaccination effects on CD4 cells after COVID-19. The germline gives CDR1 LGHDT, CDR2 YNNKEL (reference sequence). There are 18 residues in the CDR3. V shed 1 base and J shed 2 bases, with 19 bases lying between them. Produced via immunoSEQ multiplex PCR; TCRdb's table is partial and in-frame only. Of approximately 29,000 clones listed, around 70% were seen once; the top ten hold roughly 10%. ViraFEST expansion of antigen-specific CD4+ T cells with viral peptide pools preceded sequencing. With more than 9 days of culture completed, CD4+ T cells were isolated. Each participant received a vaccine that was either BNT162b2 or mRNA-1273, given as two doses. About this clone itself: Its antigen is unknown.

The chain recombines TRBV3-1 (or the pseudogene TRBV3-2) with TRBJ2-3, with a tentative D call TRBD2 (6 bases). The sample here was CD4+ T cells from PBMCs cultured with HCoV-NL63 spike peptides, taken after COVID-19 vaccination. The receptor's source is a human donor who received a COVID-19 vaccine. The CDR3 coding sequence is TGTGCCAGCAGCCAAGCGGCAAGCGGGCCCTACCTCACAGATACGCAGTATTTT. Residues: CASSQAASGPYLTDTQYF.